The following is a TCR beta chain sequence with its context. This sample stems from a study of shared T cell receptors in the human thymus. Germline V CDR1 and CDR2: SGHTA, FQGNSA. Trimming at V came to 2 bases and at J to 8 bases, leaving 8 bases not matched to a gene. The CDR3 runs to 15 residues. Here immunoSEQ multiplex PCR was the method, and the copy in TCRdb shows in-frame clones only, minus some. The data contain some 700,000 clones, 70% to 90% of them singletons. The data were also submitted as part of a second study, on human thymus T cells.

Material for sequencing was thymocytes. The J gene is TRBJ2-1, the V gene TRBV7-2; 8 bases agree with TRBD2. This clonotype originated in a boy in the first two years of life with a congenital heart defect. CDR3 coding DNA: TGTGCCAGCAGCTTATTTGCCGGACTAGCCTATGAGCAGTTCTTC. It specifies CASSLFAGLAYEQFF. Complete variable domain (other parts from reference TRBV7-2 and TRBJ2-1): GAGVSQSPSNKVTEKGKDVELRCDPISGHTALYWYRQSLGQGLEFLIYFQGNSAPDKSGLPSDRFSAERTGGSVSTLTIQRTQQEDSAVYLCASSLFAGLAYEQFFGPGTRLTVL.